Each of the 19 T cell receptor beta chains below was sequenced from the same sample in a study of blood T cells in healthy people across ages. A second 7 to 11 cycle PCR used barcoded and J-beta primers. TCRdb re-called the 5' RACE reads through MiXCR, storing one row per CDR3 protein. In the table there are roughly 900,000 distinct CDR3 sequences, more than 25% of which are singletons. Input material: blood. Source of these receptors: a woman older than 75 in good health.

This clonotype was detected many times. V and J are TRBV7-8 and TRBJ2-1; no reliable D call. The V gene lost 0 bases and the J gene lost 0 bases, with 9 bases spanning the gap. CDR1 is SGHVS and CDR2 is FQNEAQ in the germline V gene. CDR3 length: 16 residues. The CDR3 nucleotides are TGTGCCAGCAGCTTAGCAGGTTCACCCTCCTACAATGAGCAGTTCTTC. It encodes CASSLAGSPSYNEQFF.

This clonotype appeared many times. This CDR3 reads CASSLSAGPNEKLFF. The CDR3 nucleotides read TGTGCCAGCAGTTTATCGGCAGGGCCTAATGAAAAACTGTTTTTT. This chain links TRBV27 with TRBJ1-4, with D possibly being TRBD1 (5 bases). Trimming took 0 bases from V and 3 from J, leaving 8 bases between them. The CDR3 totals 15 residues. The germline V gene encodes CDR1 MNHEY and CDR2 SMNVEV (reference sequence).

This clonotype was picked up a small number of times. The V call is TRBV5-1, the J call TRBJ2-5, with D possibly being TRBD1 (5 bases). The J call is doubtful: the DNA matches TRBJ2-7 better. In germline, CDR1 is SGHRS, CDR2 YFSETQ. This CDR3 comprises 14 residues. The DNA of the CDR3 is TGCGCCAGCAGCTTGGGGGTCAGGGCCTACGAGCAGTACTTC. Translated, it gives CASSLGVRAYEQYF.

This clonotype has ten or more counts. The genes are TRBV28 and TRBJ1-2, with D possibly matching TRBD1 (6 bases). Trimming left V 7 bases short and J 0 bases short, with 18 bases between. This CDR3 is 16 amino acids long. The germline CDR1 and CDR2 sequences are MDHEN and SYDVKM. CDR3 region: CASIVGGAEANYGYTF. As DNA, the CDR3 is TGTGCCAGCATCGTCGGGGGGGCGGAAGCTAACTATGGCTACACCTTC.

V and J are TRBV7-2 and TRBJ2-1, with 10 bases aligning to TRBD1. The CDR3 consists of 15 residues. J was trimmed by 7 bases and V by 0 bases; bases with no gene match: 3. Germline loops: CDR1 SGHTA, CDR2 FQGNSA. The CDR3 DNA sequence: TGTGCCAGCAGCTTAGCTTCGGGACAGGGGAATGAGCAGTTCTTC. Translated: CASSLASGQGNEQFF.

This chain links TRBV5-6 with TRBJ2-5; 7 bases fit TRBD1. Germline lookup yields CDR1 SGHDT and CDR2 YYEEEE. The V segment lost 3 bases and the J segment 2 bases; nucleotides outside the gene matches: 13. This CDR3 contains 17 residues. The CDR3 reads CASSSVAKRTGQETQYF. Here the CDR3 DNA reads TGTGCCAGCAGCTCCGTCGCCAAAAGGACAGGACAAGAGACCCAGTACTTC. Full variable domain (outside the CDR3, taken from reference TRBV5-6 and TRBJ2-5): DAGVTQSPTHLIKTRGQQVTLRCSPKSGHDTVSWYQQALGQGPQFIFQYYEEEERQRGNFPDRFSGHQFPNYSSELNVNALLLGDSALYLCASSSVAKRTGQETQYFGPGTRLLVL.

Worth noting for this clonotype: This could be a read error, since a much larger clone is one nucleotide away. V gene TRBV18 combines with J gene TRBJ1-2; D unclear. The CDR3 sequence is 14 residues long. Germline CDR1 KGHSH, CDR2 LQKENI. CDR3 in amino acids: CASSPPLTNYDYTF. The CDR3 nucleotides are TGTGCCAGCTCACCACCCCTAACTAACTATGACTACACCTTC.

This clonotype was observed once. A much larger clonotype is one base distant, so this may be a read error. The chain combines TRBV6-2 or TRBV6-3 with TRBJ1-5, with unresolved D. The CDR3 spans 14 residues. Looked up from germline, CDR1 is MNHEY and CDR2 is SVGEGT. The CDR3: CTSSYVKNDQPQHF. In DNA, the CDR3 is TGTACCAGCAGTTACGTAAAGAATGATCAGCCCCAGCATTTT.

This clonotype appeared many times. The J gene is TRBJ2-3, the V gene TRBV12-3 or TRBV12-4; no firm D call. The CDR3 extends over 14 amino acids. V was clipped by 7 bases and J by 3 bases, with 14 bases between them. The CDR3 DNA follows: TGTGCCAGCACCACCGACCCGAGGACAGATACGCAGTATTTT. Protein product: CASTTDPRTDTQYF.

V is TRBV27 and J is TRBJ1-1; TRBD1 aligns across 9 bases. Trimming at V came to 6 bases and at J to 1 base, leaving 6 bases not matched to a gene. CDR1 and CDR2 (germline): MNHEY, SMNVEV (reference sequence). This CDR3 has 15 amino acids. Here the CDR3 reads CASRQDRGPNTEAFF. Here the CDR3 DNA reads TGTGCCAGCAGACAGGACAGGGGACCGAACACTGAAGCTTTCTTT.

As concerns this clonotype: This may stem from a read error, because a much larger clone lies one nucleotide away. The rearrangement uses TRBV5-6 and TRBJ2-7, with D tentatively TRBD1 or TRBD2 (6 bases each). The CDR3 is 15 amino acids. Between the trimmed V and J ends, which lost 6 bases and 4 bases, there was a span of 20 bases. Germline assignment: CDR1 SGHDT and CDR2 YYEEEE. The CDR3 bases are TGTGCCAGCAACTTTTCTACGGGGGCGATGTACGAGCAGTACTTC. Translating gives CASNFSTGAMYEQYF.

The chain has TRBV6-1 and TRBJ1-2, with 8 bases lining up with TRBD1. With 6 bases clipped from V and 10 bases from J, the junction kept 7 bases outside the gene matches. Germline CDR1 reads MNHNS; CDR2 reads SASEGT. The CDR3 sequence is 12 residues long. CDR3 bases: TGTGCCAGCAGGGACAGGGCCCAAGACTACACCTTC. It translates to CASRDRAQDYTF.

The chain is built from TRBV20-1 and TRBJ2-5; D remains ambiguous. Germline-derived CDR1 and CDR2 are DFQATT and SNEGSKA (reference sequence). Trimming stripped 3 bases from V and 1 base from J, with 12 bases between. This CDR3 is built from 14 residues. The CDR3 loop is CSARLVQAQETQYF. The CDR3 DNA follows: TGCAGTGCTAGGTTGGTGCAGGCCCAAGAGACCCAGTACTTC.

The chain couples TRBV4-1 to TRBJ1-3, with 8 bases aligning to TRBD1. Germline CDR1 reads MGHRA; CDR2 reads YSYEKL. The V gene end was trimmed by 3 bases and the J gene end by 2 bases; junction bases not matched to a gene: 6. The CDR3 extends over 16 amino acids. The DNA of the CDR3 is TGCGCCAGCAGCCACCTCGGACAGGGCCCTGGAAACACCATATATTTT. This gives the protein CASSHLGQGPGNTIYF.

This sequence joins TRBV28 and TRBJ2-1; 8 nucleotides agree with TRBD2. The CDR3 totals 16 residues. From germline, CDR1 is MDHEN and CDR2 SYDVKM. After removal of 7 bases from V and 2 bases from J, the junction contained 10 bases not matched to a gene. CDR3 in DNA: TGTGCCAGCACAGGAGGGCTAGCGGGCCCCTACAATGAGCAGTTCTTC. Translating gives CASTGGLAGPYNEQFF. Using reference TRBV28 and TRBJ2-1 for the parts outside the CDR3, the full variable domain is DVKVTQSSRYLVKRTGEKVFLECVQDMDHENMFWYRQDPGLGLRLIYFSYDVKMKEKGDIPEGYSVSREKKERFSLILESASTNQTSMYLCASTGGLAGPYNEQFFGPGTRLTVL.

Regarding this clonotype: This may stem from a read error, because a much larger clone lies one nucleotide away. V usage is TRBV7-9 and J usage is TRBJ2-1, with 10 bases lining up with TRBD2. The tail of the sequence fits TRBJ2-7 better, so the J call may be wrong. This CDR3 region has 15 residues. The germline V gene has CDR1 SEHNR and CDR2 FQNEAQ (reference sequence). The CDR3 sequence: CASIPLAGLYNEQYF. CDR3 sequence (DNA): TGTGCCAGCATCCCACTAGCGGGACTCTACAATGAGCAGTACTTC.

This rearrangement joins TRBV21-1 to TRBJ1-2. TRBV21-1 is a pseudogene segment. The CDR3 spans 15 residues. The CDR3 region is CASRGRMVLAMATPF. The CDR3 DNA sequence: TGTGCCAGCAGGGGCAGAATGGTATTAGCTATGGCTACACCTTTC.

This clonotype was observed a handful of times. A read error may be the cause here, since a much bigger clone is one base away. The CDR3 nucleotides read TGTGCCAGCAGTTATCTGGGACAGGGCAGTGAGCAGTACTTC. Translated, it gives CASSYLGQGSEQYF. The rearrangement links TRBV6-2 or TRBV6-3 to TRBJ2-5, with TRBD1 identical over 9 bases. Trimming cost V 3 bases and J 11 bases; bases outside gene matches: 10. From germline, CDR1 is MNHEY and CDR2 SVGEGT. The CDR3 consists of 14 residues.

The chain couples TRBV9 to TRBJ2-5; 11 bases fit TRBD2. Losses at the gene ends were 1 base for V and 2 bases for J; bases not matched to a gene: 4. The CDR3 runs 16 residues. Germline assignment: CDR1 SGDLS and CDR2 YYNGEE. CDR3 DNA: TGTGCCAGCAGCGTACAACTAGCGGGGGTTCAAGAGACCCAGTACTTC. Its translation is CASSVQLAGVQETQYF.